The table lists the clone carrying this T cell receptor (beta chain) with a few counts. Its antigen is not identified. The data belong to a study of T-cell memory formation after mild COVID-19. The study, taken as a whole, reports: Contracting clones from day 15 to 85 showed balanced CD4/CD8; later expanders favored CD4+.

TCRdb called the 5' RACE reads again in MiXCR, with one record for every CDR3 protein. The profile shows around 200,000 distinct CDR3 sequences, over 7.5% of them singletons. This CDR3 contains 17 residues. V gave up 1 base and J gave up 4 bases, with 19 bases separating them. CDR1 is LGHNA, CDR2 YSLEER, per germline. This chain connects TRBV4-3 to TRBJ1-2; a weak D match, TRBD1 (6 bases). Sequenced sample: PBMCs or a T cell subset sorted from them (not recorded which). The sequence was obtained from a man younger than 30 who had mild COVID-19 (a few samples of this study predate the infection). Cell type and time point are not known. DNA for the CDR3: TGCGCCAGCAGCCAAGCTCTCCGGCGGGGGCGTACCTATGGCTACACCTTC. Translation gives CASSQALRRGRTYGYTF.